This TCR beta chain came from a study of cytomegalovirus exposure and HLA in healthy donors. Study summary: About 200 million T cells yielded roughly 120 million unique TCR beta sequences in earlier analysis. Findings of the study overall: It was 150 to 200 TCR beta chains that were listed as cytomegalovirus-associated. According to reports, the classifier identified cytomegalovirus status with high specificity and sensitivity.

The V end lost 3 bases, the J end lost 1 base, and 16 bases lay between the germline ends. This CDR3 spans 17 amino acids. Looked up from germline, CDR1 is SEHNR and CDR2 is FQNEAQ (reference sequence). A single count supports this clone. The antigen is undetermined. The PCR contained 60 Vbeta and 13 Jbeta primers. Repertoires were generated with immunoSEQ multiplex PCR, while TCRdb's copy carries only in-frame clones and drops some. The table has about 130,000 clones, over 60% seen once; the top ten hold less than 3.5%. Sequenced sample: PBMCs. This rearrangement joins TRBV7-9 to TRBJ1-5; D ambiguous. The sequence came from a human donor in good health. The CDR3 DNA reads TGTGCCAGCAGCTTTTTTGCCCTAGGCCTCAGCAATCAGCCCCAGCATTTT. Amino acids: CASSFFALGLSNQPQHF.